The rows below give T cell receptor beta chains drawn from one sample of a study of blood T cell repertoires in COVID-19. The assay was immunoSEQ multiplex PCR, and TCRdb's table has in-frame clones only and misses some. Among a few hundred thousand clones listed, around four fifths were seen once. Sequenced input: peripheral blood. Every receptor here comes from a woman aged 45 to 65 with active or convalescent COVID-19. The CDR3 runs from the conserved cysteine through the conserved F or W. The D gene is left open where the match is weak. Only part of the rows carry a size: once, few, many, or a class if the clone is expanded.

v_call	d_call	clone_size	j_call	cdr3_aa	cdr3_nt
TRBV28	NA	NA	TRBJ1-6	CASSLRGHPVSSPLHF	TGTGCCAGCAGTTTAAGAGGACACCCAGTAAGTTCACCCCTCCACTTT
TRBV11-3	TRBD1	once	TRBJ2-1	CASSLRSGGYNEQFF	TGTGCCAGCAGCTTAAGGTCAGGGGGCTATAATGAGCAGTTCTTC
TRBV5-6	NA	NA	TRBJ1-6	CASSFGGRDDSPLHF	TGTGCCAGCAGCTTTGGGGGGAGGGATGATTCACCCCTCCACTTT
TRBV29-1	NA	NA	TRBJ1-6	CSVREGGNSPLHF	TGCAGCGTCCGAGAAGGGGGTAATTCACCCCTCCACTTT
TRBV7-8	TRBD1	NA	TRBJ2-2	CASMPLSGQGGTGELFF	TGTGCCAGCATGCCCTTATCCGGACAGGGAGGCACCGGGGAGCTGTTTTTT
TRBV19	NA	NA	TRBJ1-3	CASSRRDSGNTIYF	TGTGCCAGTAGCCGACGGGACTCTGGAAACACCATATATTTT
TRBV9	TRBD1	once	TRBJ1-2	CASSPRTGEYGYTF	TGTGCCAGCAGCCCACGGACAGGAGAATATGGCTACACCTTC
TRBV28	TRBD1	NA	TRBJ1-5	CASTIGQGSNQPQHF	TGTGCCAGCACCATAGGACAGGGGAGCAATCAGCCCCAGCATTTT
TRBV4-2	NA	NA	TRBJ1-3	CASSQDFGLGGQRNTIYF	TGTGCCAGCAGCCAAGATTTTGGTCTCGGGGGTCAGCGAAACACCATATATTTT
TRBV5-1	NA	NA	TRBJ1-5	CASSPGGGRSQPQHF	TGCGCCAGCAGCCCGGGCGGGGGCCGAAGTCAGCCCCAGCATTTT
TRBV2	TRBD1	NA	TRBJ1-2	CASNGRSGGGSTNYGYTF	TGTGCCAGCAACGGGAGATCAGGAGGGGGCTCCACTAACTATGGCTACACCTTC
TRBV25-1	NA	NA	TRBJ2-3	CASSKAAADTQYF	TGTGCCAGCAGTAAGGCGGCGGCAGATACGCAGTATTTT
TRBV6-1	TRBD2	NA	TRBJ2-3	CASSERAGGFTDTQYF	TGTGCCAGCAGTGAACGAGCGGGAGGGTTCACAGATACGCAGTATTTT
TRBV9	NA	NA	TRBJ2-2	CASSGGGYDRINTGELFF	TGTGCCAGCAGCGGAGGCGGCTACGACAGAATTAACACCGGGGAGCTGTTTTTT
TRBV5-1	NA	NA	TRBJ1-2	CASSLNGDGGYTF	TGCGCCAGCAGCTTGAACGGGGATGGAGGCTACACCTTC
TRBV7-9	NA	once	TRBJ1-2	CASSLAGQGGGYTF	TGTGCCAGCAGCTTAGCTGGCCAGGGAGGAGGCTACACCTTC
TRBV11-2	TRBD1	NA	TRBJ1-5	CASSFGTGSNQPQHF	TGTGCCAGCAGTTTTGGGACAGGGAGCAATCAGCCCCAGCATTTT
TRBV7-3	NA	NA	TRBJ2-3	CASSLLIGGPDTQYF	TGTGCCAGCAGCTTGTTGATAGGGGGACCAGATACGCAGTATTTT
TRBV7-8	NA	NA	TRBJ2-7	CASSLALQGWEQYF	TGTGCCAGCAGCTTAGCTCTGCAGGGCTGGGAGCAGTACTTC
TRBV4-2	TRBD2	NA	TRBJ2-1	CASSQDYGTSGYNEQFF	TGTGCCAGCAGCCAAGATTATGGGACTAGCGGCTACAATGAGCAGTTCTTC
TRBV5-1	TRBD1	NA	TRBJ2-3	CASSLRDSSTDTQYF	TGCGCCAGCAGCCTGAGGGACAGCAGCACAGATACGCAGTATTTT
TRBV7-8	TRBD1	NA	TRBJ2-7	CASSFPGTARYEQYF	TGTGCCAGCAGCTTCCCCGGGACAGCACGCTACGAGCAGTACTTC
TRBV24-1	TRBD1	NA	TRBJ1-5	CATSDTRDRDAQHF	TGTGCCACCAGTGACACGCGGGACAGGGATGCCCAGCATTTT
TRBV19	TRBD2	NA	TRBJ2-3	CATGTSPSTDTQYF	TGTGCCACCGGGACTAGCCCAAGCACAGATACGCAGTATTTT
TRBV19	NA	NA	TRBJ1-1	CASSPGQNTEAFF	TGTGCCAGTAGCCCGGGACAGAACACTGAAGCTTTCTTT
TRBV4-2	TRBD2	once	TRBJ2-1	CASSLTSGSGNEQFF	TGTGCCAGCAGCCTGACTAGCGGGAGTGGCAATGAGCAGTTCTTC
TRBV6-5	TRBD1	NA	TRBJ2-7	CASRRQGAYEQYF	TGTGCCAGCAGGCGACAGGGGGCTTACGAGCAGTACTTC
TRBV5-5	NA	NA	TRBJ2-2	CASSLVARDTGELFF	TGTGCCAGCAGCTTGGTGGCTAGAGACACCGGGGAGCTGTTTTTT
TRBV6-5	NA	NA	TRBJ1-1	CASRRGTGNTEAFF	TGTGCCAGCAGGCGGGGGACGGGGAACACTGAAGCTTTCTTT
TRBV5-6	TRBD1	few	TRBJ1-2	CASSMGQGTGYTF	TGTGCCAGCAGCATGGGACAGGGTACAGGCTACACCTTC
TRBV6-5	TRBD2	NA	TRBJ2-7	CASSRGEHLEQYF	TGTGCCAGCAGTCGGGGGGAGCATCTCGAGCAGTACTTC
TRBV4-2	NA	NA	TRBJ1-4	CASSQDGGRADNEKLFF	TGTGCCAGCAGCCAAGATGGCGGCAGGGCAGATAATGAAAAACTGTTTTTT